The rows below give T cell receptor beta chains drawn from one sample of a study of cytomegalovirus exposure and HLA in healthy donors. Method: immunoSEQ multiplex PCR; TCRdb's copy keeps in-frame clones and lacks some. The profile shows some 130,000 clones, roughly 77% of them singletons. Sample: PBMCs. Receptors were obtained from a man between 25 and 39 years old in good health. CDR3s include the opening cysteine and the closing phenylalanine or tryptophan.

TRBV7-8	TRBJ2-7	CASSLATTGGPYEQYF
TRBV7-9	TRBJ1-1	CASSSLTGETEAFF
TRBV30	TRBJ1-6	CAWSLAGVRSPLHF
TRBV19	TRBJ2-3	CASRIGRGRTDTQYF
TRBV28	TRBJ2-7	CASSSSGTGHAHEQYF
TRBV11-2	TRBJ2-6	CASSSLEWGAGANVLTF
TRBV28	TRBJ1-5	CASSFGTRGGRNWQPQHF
TRBV5-1	TRBJ2-2	CASIGGSQHTGELFF
TRBV7-2	TRBJ2-7	CASSPPMGGINYEQYF
TRBV28	TRBJ2-4	CASRRLAGSGGNIQYF
TRBV5-1	TRBJ2-1	CASSSAQGTYNEQFF
TRBV18	TRBJ2-7	CASSPGTGSIYEQYF
TRBV18	TRBJ2-5	CASSPKAGGPQETQYF
TRBV19	TRBJ1-1	CASKPAGGGWTEAFF
TRBV2	TRBJ2-2	CASSEQAGETGELFF
TRBV6-5	TRBJ1-1	CASSLQGVGMNTEAFF
TRBV27	TRBJ2-7	CASSPLRGAVLFYEQYF
TRBV2	TRBJ1-1	CAILNNTEAFF
TRBV19	TRBJ1-3	CASSWGAGNTIYF
TRBV11-2	TRBJ2-7	CASSGAGPVEQYF
TRBV29-1	TRBJ1-2	CSVEGRDRFYYGYTF
TRBV11-3	TRBJ2-1	CASSSRRVYNEQFF
TRBV7-9	TRBJ1-1	CSGGPRDTEAFF
TRBV9	TRBJ2-7	CASSGGFLAVGGEQYF
TRBV19	TRBJ2-1	CASMNIAERRGNEQFF
TRBV7-6	TRBJ2-1	CASSLSVGSYNEQFF
TRBV7-2	TRBJ2-5	CASSFEVRETQYF
TRBV7-8	TRBJ1-3	CASSFPGNSGNTIYF
TRBV15	TRBJ2-1	CATSRTGWGSEQFF
TRBV2	TRBJ2-5	CAGVRSEGETQYF
TRBV5-8	TRBJ2-7	CASSLVSSYEQYF
TRBV5-1	TRBJ1-6	CASSTQGYGSPLHF
TRBV7-9	TRBJ2-7	CASSGTSSTYEQYF
TRBV5-1	TRBJ1-2	CASSLEVWDRGNYGYTF
TRBV30	TRBJ2-3	CAWSRRGTTDTQYF
TRBV2	TRBJ2-3	CASSTGLGSTDTQYF